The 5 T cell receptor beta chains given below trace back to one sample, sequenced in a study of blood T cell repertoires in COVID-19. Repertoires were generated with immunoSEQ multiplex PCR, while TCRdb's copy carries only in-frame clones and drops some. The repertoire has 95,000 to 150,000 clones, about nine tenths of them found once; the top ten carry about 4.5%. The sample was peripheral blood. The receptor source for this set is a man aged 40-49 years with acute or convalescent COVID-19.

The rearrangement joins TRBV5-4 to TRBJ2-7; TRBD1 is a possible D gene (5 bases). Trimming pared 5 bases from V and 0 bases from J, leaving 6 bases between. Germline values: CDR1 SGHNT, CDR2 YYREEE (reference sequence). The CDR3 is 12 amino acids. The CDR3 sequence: CASRGDSYEQYF. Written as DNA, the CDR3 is TGTGCCAGCAGAGGGGACTCCTACGAGCAGTACTTC.

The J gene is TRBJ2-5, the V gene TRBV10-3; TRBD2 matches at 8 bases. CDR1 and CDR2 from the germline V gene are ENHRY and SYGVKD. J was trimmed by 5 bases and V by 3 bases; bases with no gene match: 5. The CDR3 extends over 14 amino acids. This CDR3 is CAISESGGFETQYF. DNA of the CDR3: TGTGCCATCAGTGAATCGGGGGGGTTCGAGACCCAGTACTTC.

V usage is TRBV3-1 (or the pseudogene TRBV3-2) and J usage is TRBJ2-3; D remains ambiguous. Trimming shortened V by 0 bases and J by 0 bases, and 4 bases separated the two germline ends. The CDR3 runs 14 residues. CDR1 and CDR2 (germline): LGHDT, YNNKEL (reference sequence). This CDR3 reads CASSQEASTDTQYF. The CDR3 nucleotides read TGTGCCAGCAGCCAAGAGGCTAGCACAGATACGCAGTATTTT.

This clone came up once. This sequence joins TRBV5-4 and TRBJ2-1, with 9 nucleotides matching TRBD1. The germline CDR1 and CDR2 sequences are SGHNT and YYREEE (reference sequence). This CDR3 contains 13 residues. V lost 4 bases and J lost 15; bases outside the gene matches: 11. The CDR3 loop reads CASSPGQGTMPFF. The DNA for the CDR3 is TGTGCCAGCAGCCCCGGACAGGGGACAATGCCGTTCTTC.

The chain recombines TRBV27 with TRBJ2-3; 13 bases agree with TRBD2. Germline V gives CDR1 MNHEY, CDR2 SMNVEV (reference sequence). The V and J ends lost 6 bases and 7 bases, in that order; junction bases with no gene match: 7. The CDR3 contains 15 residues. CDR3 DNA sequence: TGTGCCAGCAGGACCGGGACTAGCGGGATCTATACGCAGTATTTT. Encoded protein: CASRTGTSGIYTQYF.